The subject of this entry is one TCR beta chain. The CDR3 has 14 residues. Trimming took off 7 bases at V and 4 bases at J, with 16 bases between the two ends. Germline V gene lookup returns CDR1 SNHLY and CDR2 FYNNEI. The sample belongs to a study of blood T cell repertoires in COVID-19. This table comes from immunoSEQ multiplex PCR, and its TCRdb copy is limited to in-frame clones, with some not included. The data hold 260,000 or so clones, with about 91% observed a single time. The sample taken for sequencing was PBMCs or T cells enriched from blood (not recorded which). The sequence came from a woman in her 40s with acute COVID-19. The rearrangement links TRBV2 to TRBJ1-2; D is undetermined. CDR3 region: CASITRGMSYGYTF. The CDR3 DNA reads as TGTGCCAGCATCACTCGCGGGATGTCCTATGGCTACACCTTC. The entire variable domain, with the rest obtained from reference TRBV2 and TRBJ1-2, is as follows: EPEVTQTPSHQVTQMGQEVILRCVPISNHLYFYWYRQILGQKVEFLVSFYNNEISEKSEIFDDQFSVERPDGSNFTLKIRSTKLEDSAMYFCASITRGMSYGYTFGSGTRLTVV.